The present T cell receptor beta chain was sequenced within a study of T cells after yellow fever vaccination. Overall study context: It was SMART-Seq v4 Ultra Low Input that prepared the fractions with low cell numbers.

TCRdb processed the 5' RACE reads anew with MiXCR; each CDR3 protein has one entry. The sample has more than 300,000 distinct CDR3 sequences, approximately 4% seen once. This clonotype appeared many times. Trimming stripped 6 bases from V and 3 bases from J, with 9 bases between. The CDR3 length is 13 residues. Germline CDR1 and CDR2: ENHRY and SYGVKD. The J gene is TRBJ2-4, the V gene TRBV10-3; tentatively, D is TRBD2 (6 bases). Sequences were derived from PBMCs, sampled 15 days after the yellow fever booster vaccination. This TCR was sampled from a young man who received the YFV17D yellow fever vaccine. CDR3 nucleotides: TGTGCCATCAGAGAGACTAGCAAAAACATTCAGTACTTC. It specifies CAIRETSKNIQYF.